This T cell receptor beta chain was sequenced for a study of tissue T cells after allogeneic stem cell transplantation. Study-wide background: Of the grafts for graft-versus-host disease patients, several were unmodified and three CD34-selected.

The CDR3 totals 14 residues. CDR1 MNHEY and CDR2 SVGAGI come from the germline V gene. The germline V and J ends were trimmed by 2 bases and 0 bases, with 5 bases remaining between them. The study, taken as a whole, reports: Alloreactivity or antigen specificity of tissue TCRs was not determined; some clones might be host cells.

Some clones are missing from TCRdb's copy, which holds only in-frame ones; the method was immunoSEQ multiplex PCR. The sample holds roughly 2,000 clones, 55% to 70% seen once. Enrolled prospectively were adult allogeneic hematopoietic cell transplant recipients whose graft-versus-host disease was steroid-refractory. Median post-mortem interval was around 9.3 hours for GI, liver, skin and lymphoid tissues. As concerns this clone: Its specificity is not known.

The chain is built from TRBV6-5 and TRBJ1-3; D remains unclear. Source: ileal tissue, taken at autopsy. This TCR was sampled from a male patient of 60 years or more with steroid-refractory graft-versus-host disease after an allogeneic stem cell transplant. Some T cells may originate from the graft donor. The CDR3 nucleotides are TGTGCCAGCAGTTACGGGTTCTCTGGAAACACCATATATTTT. Translation: CASSYGFSGNTIYF.